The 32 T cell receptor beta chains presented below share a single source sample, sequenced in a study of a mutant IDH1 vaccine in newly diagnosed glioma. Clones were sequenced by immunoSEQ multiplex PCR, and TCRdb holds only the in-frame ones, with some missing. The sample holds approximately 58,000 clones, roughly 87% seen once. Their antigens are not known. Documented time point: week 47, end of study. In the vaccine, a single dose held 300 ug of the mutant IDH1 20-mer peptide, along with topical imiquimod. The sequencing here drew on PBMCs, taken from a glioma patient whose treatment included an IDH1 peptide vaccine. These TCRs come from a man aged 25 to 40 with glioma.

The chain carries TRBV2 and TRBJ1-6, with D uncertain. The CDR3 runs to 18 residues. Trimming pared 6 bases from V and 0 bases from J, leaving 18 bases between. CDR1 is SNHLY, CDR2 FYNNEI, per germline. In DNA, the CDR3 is TGTGCCAGCAGCGGACCGAGAGACACTGGCTCCTATAATTCACCCCTCCACTTT. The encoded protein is CASSGPRDTGSYNSPLHF. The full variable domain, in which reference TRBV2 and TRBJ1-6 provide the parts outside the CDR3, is EPEVTQTPSHQVTQMGQEVILRCVPISNHLYFYWYRQILGQKVEFLVSFYNNEISEKSEIFDDQFSVERPDGSNFTLKIRSTKLEDSAMYFCASSGPRDTGSYNSPLHFGNGTRLTVT.

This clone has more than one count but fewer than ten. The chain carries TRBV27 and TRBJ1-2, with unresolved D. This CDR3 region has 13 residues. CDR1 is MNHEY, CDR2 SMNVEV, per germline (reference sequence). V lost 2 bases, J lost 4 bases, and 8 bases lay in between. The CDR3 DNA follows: TGTGCCAGCAGTTTAGAGGGATCCTATGGCTACACCTTC. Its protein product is CASSLEGSYGYTF.

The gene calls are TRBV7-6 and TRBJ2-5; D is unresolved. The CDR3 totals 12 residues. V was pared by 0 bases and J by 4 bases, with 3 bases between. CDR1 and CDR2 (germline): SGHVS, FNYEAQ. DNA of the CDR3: TGTGCCAGCAGCTTAGCCGGAGAGACCCAGTACTTC. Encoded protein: CASSLAGETQYF.

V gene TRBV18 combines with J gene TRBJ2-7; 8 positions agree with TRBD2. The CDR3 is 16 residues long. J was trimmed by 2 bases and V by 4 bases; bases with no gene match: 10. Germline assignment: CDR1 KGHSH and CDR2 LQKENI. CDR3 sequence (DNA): TGTGCCAGCTCACAACTTAGCGGGGTACGTACCTACGAGCAGTACTTC. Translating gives CASSQLSGVRTYEQYF.

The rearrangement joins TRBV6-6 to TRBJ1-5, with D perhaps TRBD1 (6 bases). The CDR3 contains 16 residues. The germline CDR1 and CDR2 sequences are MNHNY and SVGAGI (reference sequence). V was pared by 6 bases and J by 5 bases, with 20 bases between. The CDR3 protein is CASSPPPQGTHQPQHF. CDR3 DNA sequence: TGTGCCAGCAGCCCTCCCCCTCAGGGGACCCATCAGCCCCAGCATTTT.

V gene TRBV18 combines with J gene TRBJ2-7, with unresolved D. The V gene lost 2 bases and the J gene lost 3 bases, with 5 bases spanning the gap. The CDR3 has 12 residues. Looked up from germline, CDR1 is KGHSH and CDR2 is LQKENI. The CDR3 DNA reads TGTGCCAGCTCACCAACTAACTACGAGCAGTACTTC. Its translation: CASSPTNYEQYF.

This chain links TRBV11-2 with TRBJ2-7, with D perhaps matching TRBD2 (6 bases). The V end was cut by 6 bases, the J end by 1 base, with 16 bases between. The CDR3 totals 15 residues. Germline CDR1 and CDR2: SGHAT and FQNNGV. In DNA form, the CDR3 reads TGTGCCAGCAGAAGTCACCGGGGGAAATCCTACGAGCAGTACTTC. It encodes CASRSHRGKSYEQYF.

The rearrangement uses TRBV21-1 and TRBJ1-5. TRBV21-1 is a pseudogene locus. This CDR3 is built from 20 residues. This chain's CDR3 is CASSSGGTLGELYSNQPQHF. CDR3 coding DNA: TGTGCCAGCAGCTCAGGAGGCACCCTTGGGGAATTATATAGCAATCAGCCCCAGCATTTT.

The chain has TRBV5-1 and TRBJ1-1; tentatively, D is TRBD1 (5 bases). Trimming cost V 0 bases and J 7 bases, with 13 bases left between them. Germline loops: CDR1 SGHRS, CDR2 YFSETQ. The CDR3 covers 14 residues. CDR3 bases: TGCGCCAGCAGCTTGGCTGGGGCGGAGGGTGAAGCTTTCTTT. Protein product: CASSLAGAEGEAFF.

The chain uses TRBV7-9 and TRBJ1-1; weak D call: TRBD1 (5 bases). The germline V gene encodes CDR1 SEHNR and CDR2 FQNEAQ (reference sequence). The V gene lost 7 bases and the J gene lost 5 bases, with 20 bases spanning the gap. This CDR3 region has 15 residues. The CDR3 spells CASTVEGTGGTEAFF. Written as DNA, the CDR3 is TGTGCCAGCACCGTCGAGGGTACAGGAGGAACTGAAGCTTTCTTT.

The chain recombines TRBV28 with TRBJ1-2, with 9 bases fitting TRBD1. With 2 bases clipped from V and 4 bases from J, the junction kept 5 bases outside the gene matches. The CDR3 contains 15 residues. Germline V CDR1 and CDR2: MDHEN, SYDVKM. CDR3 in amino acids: CASSLATGGGYGYTF. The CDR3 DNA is TGTGCCAGCAGTTTAGCGACAGGGGGTGGCTATGGCTACACCTTC.

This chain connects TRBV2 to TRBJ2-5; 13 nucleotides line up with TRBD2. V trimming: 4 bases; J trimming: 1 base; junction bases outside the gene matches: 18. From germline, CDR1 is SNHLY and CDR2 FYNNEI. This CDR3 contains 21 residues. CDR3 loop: CASSVPSWTSGGGGVQETQYF. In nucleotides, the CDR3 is TGTGCCAGCAGTGTACCCTCTTGGACTAGCGGGGGAGGAGGGGTCCAAGAGACCCAGTACTTC. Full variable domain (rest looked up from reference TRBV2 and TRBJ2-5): EPEVTQTPSHQVTQMGQEVILRCVPISNHLYFYWYRQILGQKVEFLVSFYNNEISEKSEIFDDQFSVERPDGSNFTLKIRSTKLEDSAMYFCASSVPSWTSGGGGVQETQYFGPGTRLLVL.

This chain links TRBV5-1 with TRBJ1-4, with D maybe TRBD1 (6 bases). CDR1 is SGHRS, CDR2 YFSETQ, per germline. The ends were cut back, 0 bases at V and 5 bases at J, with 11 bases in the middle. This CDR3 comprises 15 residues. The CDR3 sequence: CASSLGTAINEKLFF. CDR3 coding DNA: TGCGCCAGCAGCTTGGGGACAGCCATCAATGAAAAACTGTTTTTT.

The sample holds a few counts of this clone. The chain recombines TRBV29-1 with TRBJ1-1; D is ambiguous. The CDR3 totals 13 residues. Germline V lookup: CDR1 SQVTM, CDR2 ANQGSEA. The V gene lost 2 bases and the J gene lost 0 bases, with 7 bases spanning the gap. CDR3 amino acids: CSVERQLNTEAFF. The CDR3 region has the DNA TGCAGCGTTGAAAGGCAACTGAACACTGAAGCTTTCTTT.

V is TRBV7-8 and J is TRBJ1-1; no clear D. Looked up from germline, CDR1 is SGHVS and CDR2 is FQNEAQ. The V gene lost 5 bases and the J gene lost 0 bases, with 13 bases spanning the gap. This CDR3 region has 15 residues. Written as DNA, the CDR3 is TGTGCCAGCAGCCTCTCTACCTTCATGAACACTGAAGCTTTCTTT. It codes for CASSLSTFMNTEAFF.

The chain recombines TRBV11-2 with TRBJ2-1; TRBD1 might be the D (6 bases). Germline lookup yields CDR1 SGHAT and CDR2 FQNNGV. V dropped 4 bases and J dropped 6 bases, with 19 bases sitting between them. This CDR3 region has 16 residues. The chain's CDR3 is CASSSQQGSVFNEQFF. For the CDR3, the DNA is TGTGCCAGCAGCTCTCAACAGGGTTCAGTTTTCAATGAGCAGTTCTTC.

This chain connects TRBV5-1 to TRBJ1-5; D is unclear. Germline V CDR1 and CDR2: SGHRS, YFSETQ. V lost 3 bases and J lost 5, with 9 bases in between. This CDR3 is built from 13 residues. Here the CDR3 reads CASSSEVDQPQHF. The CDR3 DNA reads TGCGCCAGCAGCTCGGAGGTGGATCAGCCCCAGCATTTT.

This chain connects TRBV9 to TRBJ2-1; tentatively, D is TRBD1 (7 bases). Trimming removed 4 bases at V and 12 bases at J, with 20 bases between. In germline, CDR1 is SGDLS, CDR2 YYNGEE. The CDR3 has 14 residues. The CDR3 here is CASSSRRGQGRQFF. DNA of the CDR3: TGTGCCAGCAGCTCCCGGAGGGGGCAGGGGCGGCAGTTCTTC.

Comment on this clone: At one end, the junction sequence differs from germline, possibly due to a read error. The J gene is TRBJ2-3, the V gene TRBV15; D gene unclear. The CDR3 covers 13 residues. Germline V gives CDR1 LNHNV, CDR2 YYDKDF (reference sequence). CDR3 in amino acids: CATSRDSTDTQYF. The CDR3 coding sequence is TGTGCCACCAGCCGAGACAGCACAGATACGCAGTATTTT.

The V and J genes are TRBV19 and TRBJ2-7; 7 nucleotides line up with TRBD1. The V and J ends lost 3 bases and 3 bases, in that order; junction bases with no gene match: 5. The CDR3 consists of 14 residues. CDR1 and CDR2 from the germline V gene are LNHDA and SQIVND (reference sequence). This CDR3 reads CASSIGTEVYEQYF. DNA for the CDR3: TGTGCCAGTAGTATCGGGACAGAAGTCTACGAGCAGTACTTC.

The CDR3 DNA follows: TGTGCCAGCTCACTGGACGGCACACTCTCCTTCTCGTACTTC. Residues: CASSLDGTLSFSYF. The chain carries TRBV18 and TRBJ2-7, with D hard to call. Germline V lookup: CDR1 KGHSH, CDR2 LQKENI. The CDR3 length is 14 residues. Trimming pared 4 bases from V and 12 bases from J, leaving 22 bases between.

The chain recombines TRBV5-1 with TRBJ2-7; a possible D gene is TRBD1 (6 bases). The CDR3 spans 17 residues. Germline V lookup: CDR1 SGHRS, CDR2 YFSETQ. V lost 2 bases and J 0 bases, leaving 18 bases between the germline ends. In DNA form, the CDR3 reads TGCGCCAGCAGCTTCCATCCCACAGGGTCGAGCTCCTACGAGCAGTACTTC. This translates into CASSFHPTGSSSYEQYF.

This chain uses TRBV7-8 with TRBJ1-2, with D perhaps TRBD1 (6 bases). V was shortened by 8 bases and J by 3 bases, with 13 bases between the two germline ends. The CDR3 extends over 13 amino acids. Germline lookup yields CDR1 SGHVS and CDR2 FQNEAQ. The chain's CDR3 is CASSPNRDYGYTF. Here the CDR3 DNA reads TGTGCCAGCTCCCCGAACAGGGACTATGGCTACACCTTC. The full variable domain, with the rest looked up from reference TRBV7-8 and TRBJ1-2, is GAGVSQSPRYKVAKRGQDVALRCDPISGHVSLFWYQQALGQGPEFLTYFQNEAQLDKSGLPSDRFFAERPEGSVSTLKIQRTQQEDSAVYLCASSPNRDYGYTFGSGTRLTVV.

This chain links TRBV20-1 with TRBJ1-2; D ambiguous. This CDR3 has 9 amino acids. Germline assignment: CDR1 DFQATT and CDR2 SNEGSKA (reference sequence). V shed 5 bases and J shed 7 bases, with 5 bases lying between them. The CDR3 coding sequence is TGCAGTGCTTACGGTGGCTACACCTTC. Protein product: CSAYGGYTF.

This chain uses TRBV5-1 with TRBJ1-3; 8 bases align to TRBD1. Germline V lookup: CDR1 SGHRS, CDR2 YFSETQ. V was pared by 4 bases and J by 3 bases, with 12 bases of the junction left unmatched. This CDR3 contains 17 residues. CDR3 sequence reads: CASSPLAGQADGNTIYF. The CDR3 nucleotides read TGCGCCAGCAGCCCTTTGGCGGGACAGGCCGATGGAAACACCATATATTTT.

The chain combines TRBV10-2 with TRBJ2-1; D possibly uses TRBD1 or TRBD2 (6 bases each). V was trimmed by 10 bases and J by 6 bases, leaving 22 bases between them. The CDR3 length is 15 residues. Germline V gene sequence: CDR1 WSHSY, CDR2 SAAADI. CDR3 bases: TGCGCCACACGAATAGGGGGGAGGCTTTCCAATGAGCAGTTCTTC. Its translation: CATRIGGRLSNEQFF.

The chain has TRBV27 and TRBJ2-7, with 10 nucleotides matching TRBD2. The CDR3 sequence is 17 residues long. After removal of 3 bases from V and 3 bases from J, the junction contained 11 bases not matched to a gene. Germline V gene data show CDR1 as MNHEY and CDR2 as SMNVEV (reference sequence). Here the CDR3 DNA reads TGTGCCAGCAGTTTGGCCCCACTAGCGGGGAGGGGCTACGAGCAGTACTTC. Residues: CASSLAPLAGRGYEQYF.

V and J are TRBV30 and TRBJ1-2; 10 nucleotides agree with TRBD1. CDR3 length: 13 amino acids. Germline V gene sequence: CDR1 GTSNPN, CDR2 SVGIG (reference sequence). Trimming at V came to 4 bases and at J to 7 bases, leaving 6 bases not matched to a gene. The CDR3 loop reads CAWNPGQGSGYTF. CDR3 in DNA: TGTGCCTGGAACCCGGGACAGGGGAGTGGCTACACCTTC.

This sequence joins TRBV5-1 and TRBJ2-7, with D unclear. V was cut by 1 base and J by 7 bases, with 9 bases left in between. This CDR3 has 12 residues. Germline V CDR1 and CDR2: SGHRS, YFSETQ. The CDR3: CASSLRGDEQYF. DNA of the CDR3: TGCGCCAGCAGCTTGCGTGGGGATGAGCAGTACTTC.

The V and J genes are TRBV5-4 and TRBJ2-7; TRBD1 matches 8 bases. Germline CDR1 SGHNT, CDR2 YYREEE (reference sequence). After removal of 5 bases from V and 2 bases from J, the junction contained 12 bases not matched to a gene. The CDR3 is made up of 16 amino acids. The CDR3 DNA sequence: TGTGCCAGCAGTCCGAGAGGAGACAGGGGCACCTACGAGCAGTACTTC. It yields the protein CASSPRGDRGTYEQYF.

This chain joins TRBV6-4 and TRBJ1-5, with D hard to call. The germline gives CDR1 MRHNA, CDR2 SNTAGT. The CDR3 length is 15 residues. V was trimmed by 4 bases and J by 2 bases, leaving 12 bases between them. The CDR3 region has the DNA TGTGCCAGCAGTGCTTACTTCGGGCGCAATCAGCCCCAGCATTTT. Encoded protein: CASSAYFGRNQPQHF.

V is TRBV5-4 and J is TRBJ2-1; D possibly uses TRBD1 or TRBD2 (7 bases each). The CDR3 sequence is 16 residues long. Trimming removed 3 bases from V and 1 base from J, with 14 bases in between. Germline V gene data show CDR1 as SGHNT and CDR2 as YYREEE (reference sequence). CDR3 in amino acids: CASSSGGGGSYNEQFF. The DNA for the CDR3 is TGTGCCAGCAGCTCAGGGGGGGGAGGATCCTACAATGAGCAGTTCTTC. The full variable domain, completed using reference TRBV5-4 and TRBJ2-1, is ETGVTQSPTHLIKTRGQQVTLRCSSQSGHNTVSWYQQALGQGPQFIFQYYREEENGRGNFPPRFSGLQFPNYSSELNVNALELDDSALYLCASSSGGGGSYNEQFFGPGTRLTVL.